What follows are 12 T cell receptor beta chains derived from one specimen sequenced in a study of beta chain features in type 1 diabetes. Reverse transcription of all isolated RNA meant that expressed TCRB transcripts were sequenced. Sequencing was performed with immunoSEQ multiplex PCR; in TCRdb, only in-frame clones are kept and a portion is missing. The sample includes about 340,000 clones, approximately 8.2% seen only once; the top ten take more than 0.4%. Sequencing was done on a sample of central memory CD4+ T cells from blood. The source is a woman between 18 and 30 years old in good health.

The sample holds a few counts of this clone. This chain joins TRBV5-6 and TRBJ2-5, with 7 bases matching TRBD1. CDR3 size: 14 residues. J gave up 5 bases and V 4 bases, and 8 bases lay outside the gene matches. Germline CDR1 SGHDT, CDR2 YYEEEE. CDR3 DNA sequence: TGTGCCAGCAGCCACCCGACAGGGACGGAGACCCAGTACTTC. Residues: CASSHPTGTETQYF.

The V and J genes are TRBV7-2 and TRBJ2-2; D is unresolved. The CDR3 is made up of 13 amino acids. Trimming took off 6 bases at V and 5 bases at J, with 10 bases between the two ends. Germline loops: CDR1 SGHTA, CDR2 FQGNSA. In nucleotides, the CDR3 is TGTGCCAGCAGAGTCGCTGATACCGGGGAGCTGTTTTTT. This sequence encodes CASRVADTGELFF.

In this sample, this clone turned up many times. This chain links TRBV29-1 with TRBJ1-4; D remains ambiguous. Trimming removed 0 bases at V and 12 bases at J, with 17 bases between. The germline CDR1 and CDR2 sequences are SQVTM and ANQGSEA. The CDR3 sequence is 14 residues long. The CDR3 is CSVEDSNRGKELFF. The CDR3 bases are TGCAGCGTTGAAGATTCCAATCGGGGTAAAGAACTGTTTTTT. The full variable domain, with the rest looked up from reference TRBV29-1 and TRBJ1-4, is SAVISQKPSRDICQRGTSLTIQCQVDSQVTMMFWYRQQPGQSLTLIATANQGSEATYESGFVIDKFPISRPNLTFSTLTVSNMSPEDSSIYLCSVEDSNRGKELFFGSGTQLSVL.

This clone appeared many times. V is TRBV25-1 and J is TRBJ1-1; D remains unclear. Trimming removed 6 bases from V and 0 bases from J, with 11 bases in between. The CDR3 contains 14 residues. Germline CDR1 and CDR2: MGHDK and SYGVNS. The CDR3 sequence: CASRGFGMNTEAFF. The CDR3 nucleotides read TGTGCCAGCAGGGGATTTGGGATGAACACTGAAGCTTTCTTT.

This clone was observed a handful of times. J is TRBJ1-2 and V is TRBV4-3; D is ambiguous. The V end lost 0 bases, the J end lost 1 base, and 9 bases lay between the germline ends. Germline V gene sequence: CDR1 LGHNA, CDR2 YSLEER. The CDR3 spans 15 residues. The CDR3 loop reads CASSQDTANNYGYTF. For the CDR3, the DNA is TGCGCCAGCAGCCAAGATACAGCAAATAACTATGGCTACACCTTC.

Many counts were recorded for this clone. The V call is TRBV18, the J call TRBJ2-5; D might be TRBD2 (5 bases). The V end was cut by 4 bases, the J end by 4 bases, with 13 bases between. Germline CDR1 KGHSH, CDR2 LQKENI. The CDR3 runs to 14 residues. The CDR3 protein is CASSLDWSGETQYF. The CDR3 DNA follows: TGTGCCAGCTCACTGGACTGGTCTGGAGAGACCCAGTACTTC.

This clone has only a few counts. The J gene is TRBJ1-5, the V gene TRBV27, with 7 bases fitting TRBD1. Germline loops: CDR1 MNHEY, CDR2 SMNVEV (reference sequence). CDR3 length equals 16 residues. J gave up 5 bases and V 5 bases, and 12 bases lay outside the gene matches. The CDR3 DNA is TGTGCCAGCAGTCCTGGGACAGCTCGTCGGGATCAGCCCCAGCATTTT. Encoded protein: CASSPGTARRDQPQHF.

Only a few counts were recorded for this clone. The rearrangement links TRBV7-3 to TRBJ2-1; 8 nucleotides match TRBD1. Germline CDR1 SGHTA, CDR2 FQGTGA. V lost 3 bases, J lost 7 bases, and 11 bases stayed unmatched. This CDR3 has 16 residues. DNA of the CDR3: TGTGCCAGCAGCTTTGGGGACGGACAGGGTCGGAATGAGCAGTTCTTC. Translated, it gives CASSFGDGQGRNEQFF.

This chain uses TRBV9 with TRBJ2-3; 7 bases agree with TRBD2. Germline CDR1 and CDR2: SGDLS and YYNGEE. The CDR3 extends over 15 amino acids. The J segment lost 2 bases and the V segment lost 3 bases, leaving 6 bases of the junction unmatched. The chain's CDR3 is CASSEGTTFTDTQYF. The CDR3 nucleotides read TGTGCCAGCAGCGAGGGGACTACATTCACAGATACGCAGTATTTT. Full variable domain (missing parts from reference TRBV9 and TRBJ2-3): DSGVTQTPKHLITATGQRVTLRCSPRSGDLSVYWYQQSLDQGLQFLIQYYNGEERAKGNILERFSAQQFPDLHSELNLSSLELGDSALYFCASSEGTTFTDTQYFGPGTRLTVL.

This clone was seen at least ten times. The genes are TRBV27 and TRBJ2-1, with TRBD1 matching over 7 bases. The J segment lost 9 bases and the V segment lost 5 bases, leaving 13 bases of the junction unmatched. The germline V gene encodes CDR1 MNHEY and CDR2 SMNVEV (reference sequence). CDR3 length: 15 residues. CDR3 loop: CASSRSRDSLSEQFF. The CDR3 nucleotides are TGTGCCAGCAGTCGTAGCCGGGACAGCCTTAGTGAGCAGTTCTTC.

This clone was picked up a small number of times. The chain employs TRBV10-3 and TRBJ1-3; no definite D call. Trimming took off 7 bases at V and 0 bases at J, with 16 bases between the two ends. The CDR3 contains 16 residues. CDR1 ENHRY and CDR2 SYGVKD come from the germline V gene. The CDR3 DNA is TGTGCCATCACCCGAATCCCGGGATTCTCTGGAAACACCATATATTTT. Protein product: CAITRIPGFSGNTIYF.

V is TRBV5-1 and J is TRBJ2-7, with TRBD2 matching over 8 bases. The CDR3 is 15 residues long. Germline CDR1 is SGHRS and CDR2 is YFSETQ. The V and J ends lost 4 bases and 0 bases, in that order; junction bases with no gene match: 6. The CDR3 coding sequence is TGCGCCAGCAGCGGAATAAGCGGGAGCTCCTACGAGCAGTACTTC. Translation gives CASSGISGSSYEQYF.